The source of this T cell receptor beta chain is a study of blood T cell repertoires in COVID-19. Study as a whole: There were acute and convalescent COVID-19 samples, and they came from the United States, Italy and Spain. Nucleic acid was either cDNA or gDNA, and it came from T cells, B-cell-depleted T cells, or PBMCs.

Data came from immunoSEQ multiplex PCR; TCRdb stores just in-frame clones and leaves some out. The data contain about 200,000 clones, under 90% of them singletons. This CDR3 spans 18 amino acids. The V gene end was trimmed by 3 bases and the J gene end by 4 bases; junction bases not matched to a gene: 15. The V gene's germline CDR1 is SGHVS and CDR2 FQNEAQ. This clonotype was obtained from a woman older than 75 with COVID-19, enrolled during active disease. Source material: peripheral blood. The chain joins TRBV7-8 to TRBJ1-3, with 7 nucleotides matching TRBD1. CDR3 DNA sequence: TGTGCCAGCAGCTTCGGTTCGAGACAGGGAACGACCGGAAACACCATATATTTT. Translating it yields CASSFGSRQGTTGNTIYF.